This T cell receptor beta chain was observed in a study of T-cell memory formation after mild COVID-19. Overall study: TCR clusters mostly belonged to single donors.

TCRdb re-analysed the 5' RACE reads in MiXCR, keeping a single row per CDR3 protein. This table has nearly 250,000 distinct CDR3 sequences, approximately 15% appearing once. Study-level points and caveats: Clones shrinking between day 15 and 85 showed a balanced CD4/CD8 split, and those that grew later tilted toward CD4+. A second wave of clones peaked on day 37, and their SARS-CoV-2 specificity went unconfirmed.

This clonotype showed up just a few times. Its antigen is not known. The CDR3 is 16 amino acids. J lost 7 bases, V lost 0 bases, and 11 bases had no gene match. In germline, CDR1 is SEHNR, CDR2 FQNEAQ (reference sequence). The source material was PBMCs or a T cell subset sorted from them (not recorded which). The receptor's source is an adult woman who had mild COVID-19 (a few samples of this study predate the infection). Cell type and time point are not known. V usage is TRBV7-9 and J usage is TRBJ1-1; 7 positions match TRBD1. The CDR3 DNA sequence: TGTGCCAGCAGCTTAGCGCGACGGGACAGCTTAAATGAAGCTTTCTTT. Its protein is CASSLARRDSLNEAFF.